Each of the 20 T cell receptor beta chains below was sequenced from the same sample in a study of cytomegalovirus exposure and HLA in healthy donors. Profiling relied on immunoSEQ multiplex PCR, and the TCRdb table lists in-frame clones only, not all of them. The table has 300,000 to 400,000 clones, 80% to 90% seen once. Sequenced material: PBMCs. The source is a young woman in good health and CMV-seronegative.

This clone was seen once. The chain couples TRBV6-1 to TRBJ1-5; D is perhaps TRBD1 (6 bases). V gave up 10 bases and J gave up 2 bases, with 9 bases separating them. The CDR3 totals 12 residues. Germline V gives CDR1 MNHNS, CDR2 SASEGT. In DNA, the CDR3 is TGTGCCACCAGGGGAGGCAATCAGCCCCAGCATTTT. It is translated as CATRGGNQPQHF.

The count of this clone is one. This chain uses TRBV27 with TRBJ2-3; TRBD2 aligns across 10 bases. Germline CDR1 reads MNHEY; CDR2 reads SMNVEV (reference sequence). The ends lost 5 bases at V and 0 bases at J; junction bases unmatched: 11. CDR3 length: 18 residues. The CDR3 loop is CASSILHSGRPSTDTQYF. The CDR3 DNA is TGTGCCAGCAGTATATTACATAGCGGGAGGCCTAGCACAGATACGCAGTATTTT.

The rearrangement links TRBV9 to TRBJ2-1; D remains unclear. V lost 0 bases to trimming and J lost 0 bases, with 13 bases between them. CDR1 is SGDLS and CDR2 is YYNGEE in the germline V gene. This CDR3 has 17 amino acids. Written as DNA, the CDR3 is TGTGCCAGCAGCGTAGGTTCCGCGATGAGCTCCTACAATGAGCAGTTCTTC. The encoded protein is CASSVGSAMSSYNEQFF.

The gene calls are TRBV28 and TRBJ2-1; 13 nucleotides match TRBD2. Germline CDR1 is MDHEN and CDR2 is SYDVKM. With 5 bases clipped from V and 4 bases from J, the junction kept 11 bases outside the gene matches. This CDR3 is built from 18 residues. The CDR3 sequence is CASSGLAGAPNRYNEQFF. The DNA for the CDR3 is TGTGCCAGCAGTGGACTAGCGGGGGCCCCAAACCGTTACAATGAGCAGTTCTTC. Using reference TRBV28 and TRBJ2-1 for the parts outside the CDR3, the full variable domain is DVKVTQSSRYLVKRTGEKVFLECVQDMDHENMFWYRQDPGLGLRLIYFSYDVKMKEKGDIPEGYSVSREKKERFSLILESASTNQTSMYLCASSGLAGAPNRYNEQFFGPGTRLTVL.

The J gene is TRBJ2-7, the V gene TRBV4-1, with a weak D call TRBD1 (6 bases). In germline, CDR1 is MGHRA, CDR2 YSYEKL. This CDR3 spans 15 amino acids. Trimming stripped 4 bases from V and 3 bases from J, with 16 bases between. The CDR3 loop is CASSRRGSGVYEQYF. The CDR3 DNA follows: TGCGCCAGCAGCCGACGGGGTTCAGGGGTCTACGAGCAGTACTTC.

The chain combines TRBV27 with TRBJ2-7; TRBD1 agrees at 8 bases. Trimming cost V 6 bases and J 2 bases; bases outside gene matches: 6. This CDR3 comprises 14 residues. CDR1 is MNHEY and CDR2 is SMNVEV in the germline V gene (reference sequence). The CDR3 is CASSSGTGPYEQYF. CDR3 bases: TGTGCCAGCAGCTCCGGGACAGGCCCCTACGAGCAGTACTTC.

This chain uses TRBV16 with TRBJ2-1, with D perhaps TRBD1 (6 bases). V lost 2 bases, J lost 10 bases, and 18 bases lay in between. Germline CDR1 KGHSY, CDR2 FQNENV. The CDR3 length is 15 residues. CDR3 region: CASSQGGTTSREQFF. CDR3 coding DNA: TGTGCCAGCAGCCAAGGGGGCACCACCAGCCGGGAGCAGTTCTTC.

The chain has TRBV5-1 and TRBJ1-1; D is uncertain. The CDR3 runs to 15 residues. V was cut by 0 bases and J by 2 bases, with 11 bases left in between. Germline V gene lookup returns CDR1 SGHRS and CDR2 YFSETQ. The DNA for the CDR3 is TGCGCCAGCAGCTTGGGGGTGAGGGCCAACACTGAAGCTTTCTTT. Translated, it gives CASSLGVRANTEAFF.

This sequence joins TRBV6-6 and TRBJ1-2; TRBD1 matches at 9 bases. CDR1 is MNHNY, CDR2 SVGAGI, per germline (reference sequence). The CDR3 is 14 amino acids. With 4 bases clipped from V and 9 bases from J, the junction kept 9 bases outside the gene matches. CDR3 bases: TGTGCCAGCAGTTGGCCAGGGACAGGGAATAGCTACACCTTC. Encoded protein: CASSWPGTGNSYTF.

The V call is TRBV9, the J call TRBJ2-1; a weak D match, TRBD2 (6 bases). Germline CDR1 SGDLS, CDR2 YYNGEE. The CDR3 is 11 amino acids. Trimming removed 7 bases from V and 6 bases from J, with 8 bases in between. CDR3: CASSGGNEQFF. CDR3 DNA sequence: TGTGCCAGCTCCGGGGGCAATGAGCAGTTCTTC.

Only one count was recorded for this clone. CDR3 DNA: TGCAGCGTTGAAGAGGTAGCGGGGGTTTACAATGAGCAGTTCTTC. Amino acids: CSVEEVAGVYNEQFF. V is TRBV29-1 and J is TRBJ2-1; 9 bases agree with TRBD2. J lost 4 bases, V lost 0 bases, and 4 bases had no gene match. The CDR3 runs to 15 residues. CDR1 SQVTM and CDR2 ANQGSEA come from the germline V gene.

The CDR3 nucleotides read TGTGCCAGTAGTAACCCAGGGGGCCGTCGCACCATATATTTT. Translation gives CASSNPGGRRTIYF. The genes are TRBV19 and TRBJ1-3, with 8 bases identical to TRBD1. The V and J ends lost 4 bases and 9 bases, in that order; junction bases with no gene match: 8. Looked up from germline, CDR1 is LNHDA and CDR2 is SQIVND (reference sequence). There are 14 residues in the CDR3.

The rearrangement joins TRBV5-1 to TRBJ2-2, with 7 bases fitting TRBD1. Germline V gene sequence: CDR1 SGHRS, CDR2 YFSETQ. V lost 0 bases and J lost 2; bases outside the gene matches: 4. There are 16 residues in the CDR3. The CDR3 protein is CASSLARGSNTGELFF. CDR3 coding DNA: TGCGCCAGCAGCTTGGCCAGGGGGAGTAACACCGGGGAGCTGTTTTTT.

The V gene is TRBV11-2, the J gene TRBJ2-1; the D gene is possibly TRBD2 (5 bases). Germline V CDR1 and CDR2: SGHAT, FQNNGV. This CDR3 comprises 14 residues. The V gene lost 1 base and the J gene lost 5 bases, with 9 bases spanning the gap. The CDR3 bases are TGTGCCAGCAGCTTAGTGAGGGCTAACAATGAGCAGTTCTTC. It is translated as CASSLVRANNEQFF.

The genes are TRBV28 and TRBJ1-2; perhaps TRBD1 as D (6 bases). Deletions cut 6 bases from V and 8 bases from J, with 19 bases between. The CDR3 is 14 residues long. Germline V lookup: CDR1 MDHEN, CDR2 SYDVKM. The CDR3 DNA reads as TGTGCCAGCAGCAATCTGTATTCAGGGGAAGGCTACACCTTC. Protein product: CASSNLYSGEGYTF.

This clone appeared a few times. This chain connects TRBV30 to TRBJ1-1; 8 bases line up with TRBD1. Germline V gives CDR1 GTSNPN, CDR2 SVGIG (reference sequence). This CDR3 has 13 amino acids. V shed 5 bases, J shed 0 bases, and the junction held 2 bases outside the gene matches. CDR3 residues: CAWGQGLNTEAFF. The CDR3 DNA reads TGTGCCTGGGGACAGGGACTGAACACTGAAGCTTTCTTT.

This chain connects TRBV27 to TRBJ1-6; no clear D gene. CDR1 and CDR2 (germline): MNHEY, SMNVEV (reference sequence). V lost 7 bases and J lost 7, with 11 bases in between. The CDR3 runs 13 residues. The CDR3 bases are TGTGCCAGCAAGTTGGCCTGGAATTCACCCCTCCACTTT. The encoded protein is CASKLAWNSPLHF.

The V and J genes are TRBV5-1 and TRBJ2-7, with a weak D call TRBD2 (5 bases). Germline lookup yields CDR1 SGHRS and CDR2 YFSETQ. The CDR3 is made up of 16 amino acids. V shed 6 bases and J shed 0 bases, with 19 bases lying between them. The CDR3 loop is CASKISRGLRSYEQYF. The CDR3 DNA sequence: TGCGCCAGCAAAATAAGCCGGGGATTACGCTCCTACGAGCAGTACTTC. Supplemented by reference TRBV5-1 and TRBJ2-7, the full variable domain reads KAGVTQTPRYLIKTRGQQVTLSCSPISGHRSVSWYQQTPGQGLQFLFEYFSETQRNKGNFPGRFSGRQFSNSRSEMNVSTLELGDSALYLCASKISRGLRSYEQYFGPGTRLTVT.

For this clone: The identical CDR3 is also encoded by other nucleotide sequences in the sample. This sequence joins TRBV2 and TRBJ1-1; 7 bases are a match to TRBD1. The germline gives CDR1 SNHLY, CDR2 FYNNEI. Losses at the gene ends were 8 bases for V and 0 bases for J; bases not matched to a gene: 9. The CDR3 contains 15 residues. Here the CDR3 DNA reads TGTGCCAGCTCTTATCCGGGACAGATGAACACTGAAGCTTTCTTT. It is translated as CASSYPGQMNTEAFF. Variable domain in full (rest from reference TRBV2 and TRBJ1-1): EPEVTQTPSHQVTQMGQEVILRCVPISNHLYFYWYRQILGQKVEFLVSFYNNEISEKSEIFDDQFSVERPDGSNFTLKIRSTKLEDSAMYFCASSYPGQMNTEAFFGQGTRLTVV.

The rearrangement uses TRBV2 and TRBJ1-1, with D possibly matching TRBD1 (6 bases). Trimming shortened V by 1 base and J by 0 bases, and 9 bases separated the two germline ends. Looked up from germline, CDR1 is SNHLY and CDR2 is FYNNEI. CDR3 length equals 15 residues. The CDR3 protein is CASSEVGGLNTEAFF. The CDR3 DNA reads TGTGCCAGCAGTGAAGTCGGGGGGCTGAACACTGAAGCTTTCTTT.